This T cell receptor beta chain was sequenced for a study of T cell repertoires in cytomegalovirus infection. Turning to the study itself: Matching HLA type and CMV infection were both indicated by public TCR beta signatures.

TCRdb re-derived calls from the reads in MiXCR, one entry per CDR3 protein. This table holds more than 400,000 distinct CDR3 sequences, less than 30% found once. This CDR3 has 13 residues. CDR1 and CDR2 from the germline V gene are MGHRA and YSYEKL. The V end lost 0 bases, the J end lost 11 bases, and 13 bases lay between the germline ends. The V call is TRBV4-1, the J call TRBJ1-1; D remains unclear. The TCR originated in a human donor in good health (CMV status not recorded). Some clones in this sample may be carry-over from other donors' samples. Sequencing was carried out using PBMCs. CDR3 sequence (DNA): TGCGCCAGCAGCCAAGATCCTCGGGGTCGGGCTTTCTTT. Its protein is CASSQDPRGRAFF.